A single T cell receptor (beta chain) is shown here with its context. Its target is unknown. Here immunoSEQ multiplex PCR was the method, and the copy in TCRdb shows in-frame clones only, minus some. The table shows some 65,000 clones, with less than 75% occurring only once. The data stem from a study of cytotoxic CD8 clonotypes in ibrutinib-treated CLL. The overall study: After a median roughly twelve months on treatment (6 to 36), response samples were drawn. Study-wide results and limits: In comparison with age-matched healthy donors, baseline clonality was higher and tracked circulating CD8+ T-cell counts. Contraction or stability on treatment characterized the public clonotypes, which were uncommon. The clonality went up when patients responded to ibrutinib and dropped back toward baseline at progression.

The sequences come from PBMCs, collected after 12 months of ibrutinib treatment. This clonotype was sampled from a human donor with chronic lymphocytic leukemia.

CDR3 in DNA: TGTGCCACCAGCAGATTCCAGTTGGGGCGGGAGGGCCGTTACGAGCAGTACTTC. Translated: CATSRFQLGREGRYEQYF. The gene calls are TRBV15 and TRBJ2-7; 9 bases match TRBD2. Trimming at V came to 2 bases and at J to 4 bases, leaving 15 bases not matched to a gene. The V gene's germline CDR1 is LNHNV and CDR2 YYDKDF (reference sequence). The CDR3 runs 18 residues.